This T cell receptor beta chain was captured by sequencing in a study of cytomegalovirus exposure and HLA in healthy donors (dated by TCRdb to about 2017). For the study in its entirety: According to an earlier analysis of a few hundred of the donors, 150 million to 200 million T cells yielded 100 million or so unique TCR beta sequences and about 300 Gb of sequence data. Around 320 gigabases of sequencing data and tens of millions of unique TCR sequences were included in an early release covering about 700 HLA-typed donors. Of the 398 genotyped donors, approximately 82% fell in the genetic ancestry cluster associated with self-reported Caucasian donors. The study aimed to test whether cataloging public T cell receptors could reveal signatures of past pathogen exposure. The T cell repertoires of under 750 subjects were profiled by immunosequencing and related to cytomegalovirus serostatus. In addition to the first cohort of around 670 subjects, a separate validation cohort of around 110 different subjects was used. The study combined high-throughput TCR immunosequencing, statistical association of individual TCRs with disease status, and machine learning to predict cytomegalovirus infection status. In a later analysis, previously published TCR beta repertoires from 550 to 700 donors were re-analyzed and high-resolution HLA genotyping was added so that TCR occurrence patterns could be studied. In the later analysis, no new phenotypic data were used to find candidate immune exposures; instead, reliance was placed on TCR beta sequences and their occurrence across donors. To decide whether each TCR beta V gene segment behaved as functional or pseudogenic, an earlier analysis of nearly 600 of the donors relied on high-throughput TCR beta sequencing. Alongside the repertoire data, information on donor age, sex, ethnicity and CMV serostatus was compiled. Genome-wide SNP genotypes for about 65% of the roughly 670 donors were used in a later genetic analysis, which treated that subset as a discovery cohort. Every discovery cohort repertoire had been produced on one sequencing platform. Class I and class II HLA loci were covered by the typing at four-digit resolution. The number of typed donors differed by locus: about 620-640 for A, B, C, DRB1 and DQB1; some 500 for DQA1; 600 to 610 for DPA1; and some 450 for DPB1. Because of strong linkage in the cohort, roughly five DR-DQ haplotypes were treated as single units for association and clustering. Among roughly 400 genotyped donors of the cohort, an average of 235,054 unique TCR beta nucleotide sequences were sequenced per donor, about a sixth of them non-productive.

Paper-wide results and their limitations: Specific HLA alleles were associated with over 15,000 TCR beta sequences at a false discovery rate of 0.05 in a later analysis. A later analysis reported that several top co-occurrence clusters appeared linked to parvovirus B19, influenza, CMV and Epstein-Barr virus. According to a later genetic analysis, donors in an Asian-associated ancestry cluster had fewer N-insertions in productive TCRs than the roughly 670-donor mean. Linkage disequilibrium might explain the correlated functional status among segregating V segments, but an unknown experimental factor could not be ruled out. According to a later analysis, most CMV-associated TCR beta chains appeared to be HLA-restricted, and the HLA associations seemed to be driven largely by CMV exposure. The authors suggested that the approach could potentially be generalized to other disease states and immunological phenotypes. In an earlier analysis of over 550 of the donors, most TCR beta V segments were observed in productive rearrangements about 87% or about 30% of the time, broadly matching IMGT annotations. When HLA alleles, especially DR and DQ, strongly co-occurred, TCR associations were difficult to assign to individual alleles. Roughly uniform sequencing depth across donors was assumed in presence/absence analyses, although this assumption may not hold. In a later analysis, TCR association rates were found to vary across HLA loci, with the most associated TCRs seen for DRB1 alleles and the fewest for HLA-C alleles. The earlier analysis of approximately 560 of the donors excluded roughly 16 rarely observed V segments, including chromosome 9 orphons, because counts were too low. Because the 87-base-pair reads could not distinguish some IMGT-functional V segments, including TRBV6-2 and TRBV6-3, those segments were excluded. Because HLA typing was unavailable for some donors at each locus, only the typed subset was used in association tests. A later analysis found that HLA-associated TCR beta chains were more clonally expanded and had lower generation probabilities than equally common non-associated chains. A further reported finding was that TCR beta sequences accurately predicted the HLA-A and HLA-B alleles for most subjects in the first cohort. Three of the identified cytomegalovirus-associated TCR beta chains were confirmed in vitro to be specific for cytomegalovirus antigens. The classifier was reported to diagnose cytomegalovirus status with high specificity and sensitivity in both the original cohort and the validation cohort. Most TCR sequences were observed very rarely across donors, whereas some public TCRs were present in many individuals. For the cohort, immune exposure information was limited to CMV serostatus. In a later genetic analysis, a missense DCLRE1C variant was associated with V-gene and J-gene trimming of TCR beta chains, and the association was replicated in an independent cohort. The sequencing pipeline was judged likely to have produced a cluster of highly shared sequence variants as a technical artifact. A total of about 180 TCR beta chains were listed by the study as associated with cytomegalovirus. In this cohort, only TCR beta chains were sequenced, and detectable features were limited by the absence of alpha or paired-chain data.

The germline V gene yields SGHRS for CDR1 and YFSETQ for CDR2. The CDR3, cysteine through phenylalanine, is 14 amino acids long. CDR3 DNA only is kept here, 42 bases in frame from base 1. V drops 4 bases and J drops 2 bases, leaving 13 bases in between. The cohort was made up of several hundred healthy bone marrow donors. Cohort members were all nominally healthy when sampled, although unrecorded immune exposures were likely present. The donor tested CMV seropositive, placing the donor among the 310 or so seropositive members of the cohort. A peripheral blood sample was provided by each donor, and peripheral blood mononuclear cells were used for TCR beta sequencing. The Qiagen DNeasy Blood Extraction Kit was used to extract genomic DNA from the blood cell samples. This clone was observed a few times. Its specific antigen is unknown. Within one base of it there is no much larger clone, and no base qualities were kept.

Library generation was performed with the immunoSEQ multiplex PCR assay. The multiplex PCR relied on a mix of 60 forward primers for TCR Vbeta segments and 13 reverse primers for TCR Jbeta segments. A multiplex PCR assay on genomic DNA amplified the CDR3 region of rearranged TCR beta genes. The amplified TCR beta libraries were sequenced on the Illumina HiSeq System as 87-base-pair reads. The paper's processing steps were these. A later analysis tallied around 87 million unique TCR beta chains across the 640 or so repertoires, and approximately 9.9 million of those chains were shared by two or more donors. To remove PCR and sequencing errors, raw reads were error-corrected and collapsed into unique sequences using a nearest-neighbor algorithm that merged closely related sequences. V, D and J gene segments were assigned by aligning CDR3 sequences to IMGT reference sequences. For a sequence to be retained, a match of at least six nucleotides to both a V gene segment and a J gene segment was required. Rearrangements were called productive when the CDR3 lacked stop codons and stayed in frame with V and J; all others were non-productive. CDR3 was defined according to IMGT convention as the region running from the second conserved V-encoded cysteine to the conserved J-encoded phenylalanine. Sequences without an unambiguous match to a single V gene segment were excluded from the earlier analysis of almost 600 of the donors. An earlier analysis of about 590 of the donors classified V segments as functional when productive rearrangements were above 56.7% and as segregating when the standard deviation between donors was above 5%. To diagnose cytomegalovirus status from the catalog of TCR beta chain sequences, a statistical classification framework was built. In a later analysis, TCR nucleotide sequences were compared against IMGT/GENE-DB human TR gene sequences so that V and J genes could be assigned. The TCRdist pipeline was used in a later analysis to assign CDR3 sequences and most-parsimonious VDJ recombination scenarios. In a later analysis, each TCR beta chain was defined by its CDR3 amino acid sequence together with its V-gene family, and reads lacking a unique V-gene family were excluded. A later analysis removed several hundred highly shared, low-generation-probability nucleotide sequences to deal with suspected cross-contamination and a sequencing artifact. A later analysis calculated a clonal expansion index for each public chain from normalized within-repertoire ranks of inferred template counts. A later analysis computed generation probabilities with a VDJ recombination model fitted to out-of-frame rearrangements, and checked the results against IGoR. A later analysis scored TCR-TCR, TCR-HLA and TCR-CMV co-occurrence with hypergeometric tests, applying a repertoire-size bias correction to TCR pairs. In a later analysis, false discovery rates were estimated by permuting HLA or CMV assignments 20 times. A later analysis grouped co-occurring TCRs with DBSCAN, adding TCRdist sequence similarity when clustering within HLA-allele-positive subsets. Repertoires with fewer than 30,000 or more than 120,000 public chains were left out of co-occurrence clustering, as were four to six repertoires with anomalous nucleotide sharing. TCRdb holds this immuneACCESS table with in-frame rearrangements only. Some clones are missing; in checked studies, unresolved V genes explain under half, and the rest has no known cause. The D gene and trimming were derived from the DNA, and the V and J assignments and clone size from that table. This sample has some 250,000 clones in its table, and approximately 82% of those were observed once. About 8% of the sample is held by the ten biggest clonotypes.

The clonotype was recovered from a woman between 55 and 75 years old in good health and CMV-seropositive. In this chain, TRBV5-1 is recombined with TRBJ2-7, with a tentative D gene TRBD2 over 6 matching bases. Source material: PBMCs. The DNA sequence is given as TGCGCCAGCAGCCTGGGACTCGCAACCTACGAGCAGTACTTC. The encoded protein is CASSLGLATYEQYF. With all but the CDR3 taken from the reference TRBV5-1 and TRBJ2-7 genes, the full variable domain is: KAGVTQTPRYLIKTRGQQVTLSCSPISGHRSVSWYQQTPGQGLQFLFEYFSETQRNKGNFPGRFSGRQFSNSRSEMNVSTLELGDSALYLCASSLGLATYEQYFGPGTRLTVT.